The entry that follows covers one T cell receptor (beta chain) sequence. The entry originates in a study of T cell clonotyping in hematopoietic cell transplantation. The germline CDR1 and CDR2 sequences are MRHNA and SNTAGT. The V end lost 7 bases, the J end lost 4 bases, and 17 bases lay between the germline ends. This CDR3 is 15 amino acids long. Repertoires were generated with immunoSEQ multiplex PCR, while TCRdb's copy carries only in-frame clones and drops some. The repertoire holds some 17,000 clones, under 90% seen once, with roughly 4.2% in the top ten. The chain uses TRBV6-4 and TRBJ1-3, with D perhaps TRBD1 (6 bases). The sequencing used PBMCs, collected 100 days after allogeneic stem cell transplant. The source is a male patient aged 60 to 75 who had an allogeneic stem cell transplant from a related donor, so the T cells may come from the graft donor. Some clones in this sample may be carry-over from other donors' samples. Here the CDR3 reads CASKNAGVPGNTIYF. CDR3 in DNA: TGTGCCAGCAAAAACGCAGGGGTTCCGGGAAACACCATATATTTT.